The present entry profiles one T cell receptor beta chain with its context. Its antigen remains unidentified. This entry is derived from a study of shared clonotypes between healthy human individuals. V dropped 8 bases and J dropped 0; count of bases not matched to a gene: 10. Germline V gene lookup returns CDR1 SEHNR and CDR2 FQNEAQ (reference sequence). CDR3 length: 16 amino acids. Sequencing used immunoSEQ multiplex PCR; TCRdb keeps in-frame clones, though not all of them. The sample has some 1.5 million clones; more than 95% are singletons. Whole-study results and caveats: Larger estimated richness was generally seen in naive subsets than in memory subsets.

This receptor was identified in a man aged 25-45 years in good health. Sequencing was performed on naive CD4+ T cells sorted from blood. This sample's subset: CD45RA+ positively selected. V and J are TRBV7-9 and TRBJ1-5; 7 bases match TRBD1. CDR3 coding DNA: TGTGCCAGCGGTCAGGGGGGAAATAATAGCAATCAGCCCCAGCATTTT. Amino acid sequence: CASGQGGNNSNQPQHF.